A single sample is the source of the 21 T cell receptor beta chains below, sequenced in a study of T cell changes during pregnancy in multiple sclerosis. Sequenced by immunoSEQ multiplex PCR; TCRdb stores in-frame clones only, minus some. The sample has about 27,000 clones, more than 70% seen once. The starting material was CD8+ T cells from peripheral blood mononuclear cells, obtained in the second trimester of pregnancy. These receptors were collected from a female donor with multiple sclerosis, enrolled in a pregnancy study.

The chain uses TRBV10-2 and TRBJ2-1; 14 bases are shared with TRBD2. CDR1 and CDR2 from the germline V gene are WSHSY and SAAADI. The length of the CDR3 is 17 residues. V dropped 3 bases and J dropped 7; count of bases not matched to a gene: 8. For the CDR3, the DNA is TGCGCCAGCAGTGAAGTTGGACTAGCGGGGGGCGGGAATGAGCAGTTCTTC. As protein: CASSEVGLAGGGNEQFF.

The V and J genes are TRBV4-3 and TRBJ2-5, with TRBD2 matching 14 bases. This CDR3 contains 16 residues. V was pared by 1 base and J by 7 bases, with 5 bases of the junction left unmatched. CDR1 is LGHNA and CDR2 is YSLEER in the germline V gene. The CDR3 is CASSQGTSGGWGTQYF. The CDR3 bases are TGCGCCAGCAGCCAAGGGACTAGCGGGGGGTGGGGGACCCAGTACTTC.

Note on this clone: A far larger clone is one nucleotide away, so this likely arose from a read error. Other DNA sequences of this sample code for an identical CDR3. The gene calls are TRBV4-1 and TRBJ2-7, with 7 bases matching TRBD2. CDR1 and CDR2 (germline): MGHRA, YSYEKL. The V gene end was trimmed by 4 bases and the J gene end by 3 bases; junction bases not matched to a gene: 9. The CDR3 contains 15 residues. The CDR3 region is CASSPGLGEGYEQYF. DNA of the CDR3: TGCGCCAGCAGCCCGGGACTGGGGGAGGGCTACGAGCAGTACTTC.

The chain carries TRBV27 and TRBJ2-3; 9 bases are a match to TRBD2. The germline V gene encodes CDR1 MNHEY and CDR2 SMNVEV (reference sequence). The CDR3 has 16 amino acids. The V segment lost 5 bases and the J segment 1 base; nucleotides outside the gene matches: 7. CDR3 loop: CASSPIRTSGTDTQYF. The CDR3 DNA follows: TGTGCCAGCAGTCCAATAAGGACTAGCGGCACAGATACGCAGTATTTT.

The chain joins TRBV18 to TRBJ2-7; 8 bases are shared with TRBD1. V shed 2 bases and J 4 bases; nucleotides not matched to a gene: 13. Germline CDR1 and CDR2: KGHSH and LQKENI. This CDR3 comprises 17 residues. This chain's CDR3 is CASSPFGPGQEIYEQYF. CDR3 DNA sequence: TGTGCCAGCTCACCATTCGGCCCGGGACAGGAAATATACGAGCAGTACTTC.

This clone came up once. The chain has TRBV13 and TRBJ1-1; 7 nucleotides match TRBD1. The CDR3 sequence is 13 residues long. The germline V gene encodes CDR1 PRHDT and CDR2 FYEKMQ (reference sequence). V was clipped by 8 bases and J by 5 bases; unmatched bases: 8. The DNA for the CDR3 is TGTGCCAGCTTAGAGGGGGCCGGGACTGAAGCTTTCTTT. This codes for CASLEGAGTEAFF.

The chain recombines TRBV4-3 with TRBJ1-4; TRBD1 matches 10 bases. Trimming at V came to 4 bases and at J to 8 bases, leaving 4 bases not matched to a gene. Per the germline V gene, CDR1 is LGHNA and CDR2 is YSLEER. This CDR3 contains 14 residues. This chain's CDR3 is CASSPGTGVEKLFF. CDR3 DNA sequence: TGCGCCAGCAGCCCCGGGACAGGGGTCGAAAAACTGTTTTTT.

This rearrangement joins TRBV5-5 to TRBJ2-1; TRBD1 matches 9 bases. This CDR3 has 17 amino acids. The trim removed 1 base at V and 5 bases at J, leaving 10 bases unmatched. Germline values: CDR1 SGHKS, CDR2 YYEKEE (reference sequence). The CDR3 spells CASSLRPARTGDNEQFF. The CDR3 DNA sequence: TGTGCCAGCAGCTTGAGACCGGCCAGGACAGGGGACAATGAGCAGTTCTTC. The full variable domain, with the rest looked up from reference TRBV5-5 and TRBJ2-1, is DAGVTQSPTHLIKTRGQQVTLRCSPISGHKSVSWYQQVLGQGPQFIFQYYEKEERGRGNFPDRFSARQFPNYSSELNVNALLLGDSALYLCASSLRPARTGDNEQFFGPGTRLTVL.

J is TRBJ1-1 and V is TRBV16, with a tentative D call TRBD1 (6 bases). V shed 4 bases and J shed 3 bases, with 27 bases lying between them. There are 19 residues in the CDR3. The germline V gene has CDR1 KGHSY and CDR2 FQNENV. CDR3 in amino acids: CASSPPSGGASLIDTEAFF. The CDR3 DNA follows: TGTGCCAGCAGCCCGCCCTCGGGGGGCGCGTCATTGATAGACACTGAAGCTTTCTTT.

The V call is TRBV13, the J call TRBJ2-3; weak D call: TRBD2 (6 bases). Germline V gene lookup returns CDR1 PRHDT and CDR2 FYEKMQ (reference sequence). The CDR3 extends over 20 amino acids. V lost 4 bases, J lost 2 bases, and 28 bases lay in between. The CDR3 nucleotides read TGTGCCAGCAGCTCAACACTTAGTGTTGCGGGGCGGAGCCACACAGATACGCAGTATTTT. This gives the protein CASSSTLSVAGRSHTDTQYF.

The rearrangement uses TRBV10-3 and TRBJ2-1; 10 positions agree with TRBD1. J lost 4 bases, V lost 4 bases, and 4 bases had no gene match. Per germline, CDR1 ENHRY and CDR2 SYGVKD. This CDR3 comprises 15 residues. The CDR3 nucleotides read TGTGCCATCAGTGGGGACAGGGGAGGGTACAATGAGCAGTTCTTC. Protein: CAISGDRGGYNEQFF.

V is TRBV2 and J is TRBJ1-1; 9 bases fit TRBD1. The CDR3 totals 17 residues. Trimming cost V 5 bases and J 3 bases; bases outside gene matches: 13. Germline V gene lookup returns CDR1 SNHLY and CDR2 FYNNEI. The CDR3 loop reads CASSPHRGRGDHTEAFF. DNA for the CDR3: TGTGCCAGCAGTCCCCACAGGGGGCGCGGGGATCACACTGAAGCTTTCTTT. The full variable domain, completed using reference TRBV2 and TRBJ1-1, is EPEVTQTPSHQVTQMGQEVILRCVPISNHLYFYWYRQILGQKVEFLVSFYNNEISEKSEIFDDQFSVERPDGSNFTLKIRSTKLEDSAMYFCASSPHRGRGDHTEAFFGQGTRLTVV.

The chain links TRBV28 to TRBJ2-1, with 13 bases lining up with TRBD2. CDR1 is MDHEN and CDR2 is SYDVKM in the germline V gene. V trimming: 5 bases; J trimming: 5 bases; junction bases outside the gene matches: 3. This CDR3 contains 15 residues. The CDR3 DNA is TGTGCCAGCAGTGGGGGACTAGCGGGGCACAATGAGCAGTTCTTC. Encoded protein: CASSGGLAGHNEQFF.

The chain carries TRBV29-1 and TRBJ2-7, with 7 bases fitting TRBD1. The CDR3 consists of 13 residues. The V gene's germline CDR1 is SQVTM and CDR2 ANQGSEA. Unmatched junction bases numbered 5, after V lost 6 bases and J lost 0 bases. CDR3: CSVSGGISYEQYF. The CDR3 DNA follows: TGCAGCGTATCAGGGGGAATCTCCTACGAGCAGTACTTC.

This sequence joins TRBV5-1 and TRBJ1-1, with 11 bases that match TRBD1. This CDR3 is 17 amino acids long. V trimming: 4 bases; J trimming: 0 bases; junction bases outside the gene matches: 8. Germline CDR1 reads SGHRS; CDR2 reads YFSETQ. This CDR3 reads CASSPYMGQGVNTEAFF. The CDR3 nucleotides are TGCGCCAGCAGCCCCTACATGGGACAGGGGGTGAACACTGAAGCTTTCTTT.

The rearrangement joins TRBV6-4 to TRBJ1-2; no definite D call. This CDR3 is built from 12 residues. V dropped 6 bases and J dropped 2 bases, with 7 bases sitting between them. CDR1 and CDR2 (germline): MRHNA, SNTAGT. CDR3 bases: TGTGCCAGCAGAGGAGAAAACTATGGCTACACCTTC. As protein: CASRGENYGYTF.

This clone was detected only once. This sequence joins TRBV2 and TRBJ2-4, with D perhaps matching TRBD1 (5 bases). The CDR3 runs to 15 residues. The germline CDR1 and CDR2 sequences are SNHLY and FYNNEI. V gave up 7 bases and J gave up 7 bases, with 20 bases separating them. CDR3 in amino acids: CASTSDSRGWNIQYF. Written as DNA, the CDR3 is TGTGCCAGCACCTCTGACAGTAGGGGATGGAACATTCAGTACTTC.

The chain uses TRBV7-9 and TRBJ2-1, with D possibly being TRBD2 (6 bases). The V end lost 4 bases, the J end lost 6 bases, and 10 bases lay between the germline ends. The germline CDR1 and CDR2 sequences are SEHNR and FQNEAQ (reference sequence). This CDR3 is built from 13 residues. The DNA for the CDR3 is TGTGCCAGCAGCTGGTCCGGGGGCAATGAGCAGTTCTTC. This gives the protein CASSWSGGNEQFF.

V and J are TRBV7-8 and TRBJ1-1; D is undetermined. The CDR3 totals 13 residues. Trimming stripped 5 bases from V and 5 bases from J, with 12 bases between. Germline V gene lookup returns CDR1 SGHVS and CDR2 FQNEAQ. CDR3 loop: CASSIGRETEAFF. The CDR3 DNA is TGTGCCAGCAGCATAGGGAGGGAAACTGAAGCTTTCTTT.

This clone was picked up one time. CDR3 residues: CASRLQGVYEQYF. DNA of the CDR3: TGTGCCAGCAGGCTGCAGGGTGTCTACGAGCAGTACTTC. This chain connects TRBV28 to TRBJ2-7; weak D call: TRBD1 (5 bases). The V gene lost 6 bases and the J gene lost 3 bases, with 12 bases spanning the gap. Looked up from germline, CDR1 is MDHEN and CDR2 is SYDVKM. The CDR3 sequence is 13 residues long.

This clone is large by share. The chain links TRBV4-1 to TRBJ1-1; no firm D call. This CDR3 has 16 residues. Trimming took 1 base from V and 1 from J, leaving 13 bases between them. CDR1 MGHRA and CDR2 YSYEKL come from the germline V gene. CDR3 sequence reads: CASSQAPASGNTEAFF. As DNA, the CDR3 is TGCGCCAGCAGCCAAGCCCCGGCTTCGGGGAACACTGAAGCTTTCTTT.